These 13 T cell receptor beta chains originate from one sample sequenced in a study of blood T cell repertoires in COVID-19. Sequenced by immunoSEQ multiplex PCR; TCRdb stores in-frame clones only, minus some. The sample includes about 61,000 clones, 85% seen only once; the top ten take roughly 5%. The specimen sequenced was peripheral blood. These receptors were taken from a man in his 70s with acute or convalescent COVID-19.

The chain carries TRBV19 and TRBJ1-1; 7 nucleotides match TRBD1. V dropped 8 bases and J dropped 1; count of bases not matched to a gene: 1. The CDR3 is 12 residues long. Germline lookup yields CDR1 LNHDA and CDR2 SQIVND (reference sequence). CDR3 nucleotide sequence: TGTGCCAGTGGGGACAGGAACACTGAAGCTTTCTTT. Its translation: CASGDRNTEAFF.

The chain links TRBV5-1 to TRBJ2-5; 7 bases fit TRBD2. The germline gives CDR1 SGHRS, CDR2 YFSETQ. The J segment lost 2 bases and the V segment lost 4 bases, leaving 5 bases of the junction unmatched. This CDR3 spans 14 amino acids. The CDR3 is CASSAQGGQETQYF. CDR3 in DNA: TGCGCCAGCAGCGCGCAGGGAGGGCAAGAGACCCAGTACTTC.

The V and J genes are TRBV6-6 and TRBJ2-7; D uncertain. The V end was cut by 6 bases, the J end by 3 bases, with 9 bases between. The length of the CDR3 is 12 residues. The germline gives CDR1 MNHNY, CDR2 SVGAGI (reference sequence). CDR3 DNA sequence: TGTGCCAGCAGCCAGGATAGCTACGAGCAGTACTTC. This encodes CASSQDSYEQYF.

The chain links TRBV25-1 to TRBJ1-5, with TRBD1 matching 10 bases. This CDR3 comprises 14 residues. V gave up 8 bases and J gave up 5 bases; unmatched junction bases: 6. Germline values: CDR1 MGHDK, CDR2 SYGVNS. The DNA for the CDR3 is TGTGCCAGCGCCGGGACAGGGGTACATCAGCCCCAGCATTTT. Translation gives CASAGTGVHQPQHF.

This chain links TRBV6-5 with TRBJ2-1; D might be TRBD2 (6 bases). Trimming removed 6 bases at V and 0 bases at J, with 9 bases between. Germline V gene data show CDR1 as MNHEY and CDR2 as SVGAGI. There are 14 residues in the CDR3. Here the CDR3 DNA reads TGTGCCAGCAGCCGGGGGAACTCCTACAATGAGCAGTTCTTC. It translates to CASSRGNSYNEQFF.

This rearrangement joins TRBV6-1 to TRBJ1-5; D possibly corresponds to TRBD1 (5 bases). Trimming took off 0 bases at V and 0 bases at J, with 12 bases between the two ends. Germline lookup yields CDR1 MNHNS and CDR2 SASEGT. The CDR3 totals 17 residues. The CDR3 reads CASSEAGRATSNQPQHF. As DNA, the CDR3 is TGTGCCAGCAGTGAAGCGGGCAGGGCCACTAGCAATCAGCCCCAGCATTTT.

The count of this clone is one. The V gene is TRBV3-1 (or the pseudogene TRBV3-2), the J gene TRBJ2-5, with D perhaps matching TRBD2 (6 bases). Between the trimmed V and J ends, which lost 2 bases and 6 bases, there was a span of 16 bases. Germline V CDR1 and CDR2: LGHDT, YNNKEL (reference sequence). CDR3 length: 15 residues. CDR3 sequence: CASSQRRGSQQTQYF. As DNA, the CDR3 is TGTGCCAGCAGCCAACGCCGGGGGAGCCAGCAGACCCAGTACTTC.

The gene calls are TRBV2 and TRBJ1-1, with D maybe TRBD1 (6 bases). CDR1 and CDR2 (germline): SNHLY, FYNNEI. The CDR3 runs 15 residues. The V end was cut by 4 bases, the J end by 4 bases, with 16 bases between. In nucleotides, the CDR3 is TGTGCCAGCAGTGGTGCCAGGGGCTTGGGCACTGAAGCTTTCTTT. It is translated as CASSGARGLGTEAFF.

The table lists this clone with a count of one. This sequence joins TRBV5-8 and TRBJ2-7; D uncertain. Looked up from germline, CDR1 is SGHTS and CDR2 is YDEGEE. Between the trimmed V and J ends, which lost 0 bases and 0 bases, there was a span of 7 bases. This CDR3 contains 14 residues. The CDR3 region has the DNA TGTGCCAGCAGCTTGGGAGCGCTCTCCTACGAGCAGTACTTC. Translated: CASSLGALSYEQYF.

The V gene is TRBV2, the J gene TRBJ2-5, with D possibly TRBD2 on 6 matching bases. The CDR3 sequence is 14 residues long. Per germline, CDR1 SNHLY and CDR2 FYNNEI. Trimming took off 9 bases at V and 5 bases at J, with 19 bases between the two ends. CDR3 sequence reads: CARGGTTAAETQYF. In DNA, the CDR3 is TGTGCCAGGGGGGGTACGACAGCGGCCGAGACCCAGTACTTC.

The chain recombines TRBV6-5 with TRBJ1-2; D gene unclear. Germline V CDR1 and CDR2: MNHEY, SVGAGI. The CDR3 runs 13 residues. V was clipped by 4 bases and J by 0 bases, with 6 bases between them. The CDR3 loop reads CASSFLANYGYTF. DNA of the CDR3: TGTGCCAGCAGTTTCTTAGCTAACTATGGCTACACCTTC.

The chain links TRBV5-1 to TRBJ2-5; 12 nucleotides line up with TRBD1. V lost 4 bases to trimming and J lost 2 bases; unmatched junction nucleotides: 9. Germline CDR1 SGHRS, CDR2 YFSETQ. CDR3 length: 17 amino acids. CDR3 coding DNA: TGCGCCAGCAGCCCGGGACAGGGGGCTCTGTGGCAAGAGACCCAGTACTTC. Translating it yields CASSPGQGALWQETQYF.

This clone was seen only a few times. The chain combines TRBV6-5 with TRBJ1-5; D perhaps matches TRBD1 (5 bases). V lost 9 bases and J 0 bases, leaving 12 bases between the germline ends. This CDR3 contains 14 residues. CDR1 is MNHEY, CDR2 SVGAGI, per germline. This chain's CDR3 is CASGDSHSNQPQHF. The DNA of the CDR3 is TGTGCCAGTGGCGACAGCCATAGCAATCAGCCCCAGCATTTT.